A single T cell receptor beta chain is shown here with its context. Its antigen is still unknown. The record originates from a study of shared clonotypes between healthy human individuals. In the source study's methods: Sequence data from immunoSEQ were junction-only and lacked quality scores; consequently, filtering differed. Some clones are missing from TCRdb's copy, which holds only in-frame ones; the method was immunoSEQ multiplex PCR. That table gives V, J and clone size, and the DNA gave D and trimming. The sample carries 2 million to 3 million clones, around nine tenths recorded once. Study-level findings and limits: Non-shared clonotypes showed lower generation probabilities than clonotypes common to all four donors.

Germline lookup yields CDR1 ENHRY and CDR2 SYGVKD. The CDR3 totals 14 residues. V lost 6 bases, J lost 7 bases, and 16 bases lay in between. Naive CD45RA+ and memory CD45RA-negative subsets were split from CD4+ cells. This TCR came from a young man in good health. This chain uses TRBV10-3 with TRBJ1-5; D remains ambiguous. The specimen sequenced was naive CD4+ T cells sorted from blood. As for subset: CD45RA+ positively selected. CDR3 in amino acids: CAIREGSRNQPQHF. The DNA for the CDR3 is TGTGCCATCAGGGAGGGCTCGAGGAACCAGCCCCAGCATTTT.